Given below is one T cell receptor (beta chain) in context. In this sample, this clone turned up a few times. Its target antigen remains unknown. The record has no base qualities; no much larger clone is one base away. According to the germline V gene, CDR1 reads SGHRS and CDR2 reads YFSETQ. Between the V and J ends, shortened by 4 bases and 0 bases respectively, the junction contains 8 bases. Including cysteine and phenylalanine, the CDR3 has 14 amino acids. The entry retains the CDR3 DNA only, 42 bases that are in frame from base 1. The cohort consisted of 650 to 850 healthy bone marrow donors. Cohort members were all nominally healthy when sampled, although unrecorded immune exposures were likely present. The donor tested CMV seronegative and was one of the 352 seronegative cohort members. A peripheral blood sample was collected from each donor, and TCR beta sequencing was performed on peripheral blood mononuclear cells. Genomic DNA was extracted from the blood cell samples with the Qiagen DNeasy Blood Extraction Kit.

The data stem from a study of cytomegalovirus exposure and HLA in healthy donors (TCRdb year 2017). Context from the whole study: In an earlier analysis of roughly 590 of the donors, approximately 260 Gb of sequence data and 100 million or so unique TCR beta sequences from 150 million to 200 million T cells were reported. An early release that covered about 600 HLA-typed donors contained around 300 gigabases of sequencing data and 75 million to 100 million unique TCR sequences. The genetic ancestry cluster associated with self-reported Caucasian donors included about 84% of the roughly 390 genotyped donors. The study was designed to test whether signatures of past pathogen exposure could be identified by cataloging public T cell receptors. The T cell repertoires of roughly 660 subjects were profiled by immunosequencing and related to cytomegalovirus serostatus. A separate validation cohort of roughly 130 different subjects was used in addition to the 666-subject first cohort. High-throughput TCR immunosequencing, statistical association of individual TCRs with disease status, and machine learning were combined to predict cytomegalovirus infection status. To study patterns of TCR occurrence, a later analysis re-analyzed previously published TCR beta repertoires from 500 to 850 donors and added high-resolution HLA genotyping. Rather than drawing on any new phenotypic data, the later analysis identified candidate immune exposures from TCR beta sequences and the way those sequences occurred across donors. To decide whether each TCR beta V gene segment behaved as functional or pseudogenic, an earlier analysis of nearly 600 of the donors relied on high-throughput TCR beta sequencing. Donor age, sex, ethnicity and CMV serostatus were compiled together with the repertoire data. Genome-wide SNP genotypes for about 55% of the roughly 670 donors were used in a later genetic analysis, which treated that subset as a discovery cohort. All discovery cohort repertoires had been generated using a single sequencing platform. HLA typing covered class I and class II loci at four-digit resolution. The number of donors typed differed by locus, with roughly 620-630 for A, B, C, DRB1 and DQB1, 522 for DQA1, over 600 for DPA1, and 472 for DPB1. Roughly 5 DR-DQ haplotypes were handled as single units for association and clustering, since linkage in the cohort was strong. Among some 410 genotyped donors of the cohort, an average of 235,054 unique TCR beta nucleotide sequences were sequenced per donor, roughly 18% of them non-productive. Beyond this particular receptor, the publication reports: Compared with the roughly 720-donor mean, donors in an Asian-associated ancestry cluster had fewer N-insertions in productive TCRs, according to a later genetic analysis. The study listed 150 to 200 TCR beta chains as associated with cytomegalovirus. In a later analysis, HLA-associated TCR beta chains were found to be more clonally expanded and to have lower generation probabilities than equally common non-associated chains. Because some donors lacked HLA typing at each locus, the association tests relied only on the typed subset. In a later analysis, several top co-occurrence clusters were reported to appear linked to parvovirus B19, influenza, CMV and Epstein-Barr virus. Correlated functional status among segregating V segments might reflect linkage disequilibrium, but an unknown experimental factor could not be ruled out. The authors suggested that the approach could potentially be extended to other disease states and immunological phenotypes. A further reported finding was that TCR beta sequences accurately predicted the HLA-A and HLA-B alleles for most subjects in the first cohort. In a later analysis, TCR association rates were found to vary across HLA loci, with the most associated TCRs seen for DRB1 alleles and the fewest for HLA-C alleles. The classifier was reported to diagnose cytomegalovirus status with high specificity and sensitivity in both the original and validation cohorts. In a later analysis, 16,951 TCR beta sequences were associated with specific HLA alleles at a false discovery rate of 0.05. A later analysis found that most CMV-associated TCR beta chains appeared HLA-restricted, with HLA associations seemingly driven largely by CMV exposure. A later genetic analysis associated a missense DCLRE1C variant with V-gene and J-gene trimming of TCR beta chains, and an independent cohort replicated the association. Most TCR sequences were seen in very few donors, while some public TCRs were found in many individuals. In vitro tests confirmed that a few of the cytomegalovirus-associated TCR beta chains recognize cytomegalovirus antigens. Because counts were too low, about 15 rarely observed V segments, including chromosome 9 orphons, were left out of the earlier analysis of 500 to 650 of the donors. This cohort had only TCR beta chains sequenced, and the lack of alpha or paired-chain data limited which features could be detected. Strong co-occurrence of HLA alleles, especially DR and DQ, made assigning TCR associations to individual alleles difficult. The only immune exposure information available for the cohort was CMV serostatus. An earlier analysis of around 540 of the donors showed that most TCR beta V segments appeared in productive rearrangements either about 87% or about 30% of the time, which broadly matched IMGT annotations. Presence/absence analyses assumed roughly uniform sequencing depth across donors, an assumption that may not hold. Some IMGT-functional V segments, including TRBV6-2 and TRBV6-3, could not be distinguished by the 87-base-pair reads and were therefore excluded. A cluster of highly shared sequence variants was judged likely to be a technical artifact of the sequencing pipeline.

Receptor amplification or capture employed the immunoSEQ multiplex PCR assay. For the multiplex PCR, a mixture combining 60 forward primers for TCR Vbeta segments and 13 reverse primers for TCR Jbeta segments was used. The CDR3 region of rearranged TCR beta genes was amplified from genomic DNA by a multiplex PCR assay. Amplified TCR beta libraries were sequenced as 87-base-pair reads on the Illumina HiSeq System. The original methods were these. A later analysis tallied around 82 million unique TCR beta chains across the 666 repertoires, and around 10 million of those chains were shared by two or more donors. Raw reads were error-corrected and collapsed into unique sequences with a nearest-neighbor algorithm that merged closely related sequences to remove PCR and sequencing errors. V, D and J gene segments were assigned by aligning CDR3 sequences to IMGT reference sequences. For a sequence to be retained, a match of at least six nucleotides was required to both a V gene segment and a J gene segment. Rearrangements were classified as productive when the CDR3 lacked stop codons and remained in frame with V and J, and all other rearrangements were classified as non-productive. CDR3 was defined by IMGT convention, running from the second conserved V-encoded cysteine to the conserved J-encoded phenylalanine. The earlier analysis of about 610 of the donors excluded any sequence lacking an unambiguous match to a single V gene segment. An earlier analysis of 587 of the donors classified V segments as functional when productive rearrangements were above 56.7% and as segregating when the standard deviation between donors was above 5%. To diagnose cytomegalovirus status from the catalog of TCR beta chain sequences, a statistical classification framework was built. V and J gene assignment, in a later analysis, came from comparing TCR nucleotide sequences with IMGT/GENE-DB human TR gene sequences. Using the TCRdist pipeline, a later analysis assigned CDR3 sequences along with most-parsimonious VDJ recombination scenarios. In a later analysis, each TCR beta chain was defined by its CDR3 amino acid sequence together with its V-gene family, and reads without a unique V-gene family were excluded. In a later analysis, a few hundred highly shared, low-generation-probability nucleotide sequences were removed to address suspected cross-contamination and a sequencing artifact. In a later analysis, a clonal expansion index was calculated for each public chain from normalized within-repertoire ranks of inferred template counts. A later analysis computed generation probabilities with a VDJ recombination model fitted to out-of-frame rearrangements, and checked the results against IGoR. A later analysis scored TCR-TCR, TCR-HLA and TCR-CMV co-occurrence with hypergeometric tests, applying a repertoire-size bias correction to TCR pairs. In a later analysis, false discovery rates were estimated by permuting HLA or CMV assignments 20 times. A later analysis grouped co-occurring TCRs with DBSCAN, adding TCRdist sequence similarity when clustering within HLA-allele-positive subsets. Repertoires with fewer than 30,000 or more than 120,000 public chains, plus five repertoires with anomalous nucleotide sharing, were excluded from co-occurrence clustering. The clones in this table, taken by TCRdb from immuneACCESS, are in-frame only. Not every clone is retained; where verified, under half of the shortfall comes from an unresolved V gene, and the cause of the rest is unknown. Clonal size and the V and J genes are those of that table, whereas D and trimming came from the DNA. Across this sample there are 130,000 to 150,000 clones, with around 75% seen only once. The ten largest account for around 4.7% of the sample.

The chain is encoded by TRBV5-1 joined to TRBJ1-3, and the D gene may be TRBD1, 5 bases matching. The sample comprised PBMCs. This sequence originates from a man between 60 and 75 years old in good health and CMV-seronegative. The DNA reads TGCGCCAGCAGCGAGCAGGGCTCTGGAAACACCATATATTTT. Its coded protein is CASSEQGSGNTIYF.